Detailed here is one TCR beta chain. Antigen specificity is unknown. Trimming cost V 5 bases and J 8 bases, with 18 bases left between them. This CDR3 has 14 amino acids. Together with a sample-barcoded 5' primer, a J-beta primer mix was included in a second PCR lasting roughly 6 to 12 cycles. Every single cDNA molecule received a tag from a template-switch adaptor with 12 random nucleotides. From the 5' RACE reads, TCRdb called clonotypes with MiXCR, one entry per CDR3 protein. Here the sample spans 700,000 or so distinct CDR3 sequences, 22% being singletons. The data were obtained in a study of blood T cells in healthy people across ages. Study background: About one barcoded beta molecule per two T cells came from capture by template switching. Study-level findings and limits: Unknown CMV status may confound age-related changes in expanded clones.

The TCR was taken from a man between 65 and 85 years old in good health. V and J are TRBV12-3 or TRBV12-4 and TRBJ2-5; D perhaps matches TRBD2 (5 bases). Sample: blood. The CDR3 spells CASSGVTTVTTQYF. In DNA, the CDR3 is TGTGCCAGCAGTGGAGTGACTACAGTAACTACCCAGTACTTC.